The T cell receptor beta chain described here comes from a study of blood T cells in healthy people across ages. Whole-study findings and limits: Naive T cell percentage showed a strong correlation with the diversity of TCR beta.

Note on this clonotype: Antigen specificity is unknown.

Sample-barcoded 5' priming and a J-beta primer mix drove a second PCR of roughly 7 to 11 cycles. Tags on each cDNA molecule came from a template-switch adaptor with 12 random nucleotides. Via MiXCR, TCRdb re-called the 5' RACE reads, giving one row per CDR3 protein. The table shows more than 1,400,000 distinct CDR3 sequences, with approximately 38% occurring only once. Researchers isolated at least 7 million PBMCs per sample. Germline CDR1 reads MNHEY; CDR2 reads SVGAGI. This CDR3 region has 16 residues. V shed 6 bases and J 7 bases; nucleotides not matched to a gene: 14. This TCR was sampled from a woman younger than 30 in good health. The rearrangement links TRBV6-5 to TRBJ2-4, with 8 bases identical to TRBD2. Input material: blood. CDR3 amino acids: CASRTFREGVSNIQYF. CDR3 coding DNA: TGTGCCAGCAGAACCTTCCGGGAGGGAGTCTCGAACATTCAGTACTTC.